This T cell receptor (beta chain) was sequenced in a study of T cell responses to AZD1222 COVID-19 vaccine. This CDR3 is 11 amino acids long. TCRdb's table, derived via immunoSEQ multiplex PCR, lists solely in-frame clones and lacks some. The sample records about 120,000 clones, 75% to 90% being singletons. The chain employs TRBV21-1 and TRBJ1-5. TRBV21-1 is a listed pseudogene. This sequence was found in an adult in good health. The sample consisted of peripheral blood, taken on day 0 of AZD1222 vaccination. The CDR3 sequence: CASSVGQPQHF. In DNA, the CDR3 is TGTGCCAGCAGTGTAGGTCAGCCCCAGCATTTT.